Presented here are 2 T cell receptor beta chains from one specimen sequenced in a study of blood T cell repertoires in COVID-19. The method was immunoSEQ multiplex PCR; TCRdb's version includes in-frame clones alone and lacks a portion of them. The data contain over 200,000 clones, around 86% of them seen just once; the ten biggest clones take up more than 8.5%. Sequencing used PBMCs or T cells enriched from blood (not recorded which). The receptors come from a woman between 45 and 65 years old with acute COVID-19.

In its sample, this clone was seen once. V is TRBV7-2 and J is TRBJ2-5; TRBD2 might be the D (5 bases). The CDR3 is 14 residues long. CDR1 is SGHTA, CDR2 FQGNSA, per germline. V was pared by 0 bases and J by 4 bases, with 9 bases between. The CDR3 loop is CASSLAGKSETQYF. The CDR3 coding sequence is TGTGCCAGCAGCTTAGCCGGGAAATCAGAGACCCAGTACTTC.

In DNA form, the CDR3 reads TGTGCCAGCAGCTTAGTACAGGGAGGGCTGAATTCACCCCTCCACTTT. This encodes CASSLVQGGLNSPLHF. The chain is built from TRBV7-2 and TRBJ1-6; D is perhaps TRBD1 (6 bases). CDR1 is SGHTA and CDR2 is FQGNSA in the germline V gene. Deletions cut 1 base from V and 7 bases from J, with 14 bases between. This CDR3 contains 16 residues.